This T cell receptor beta chain derives from a study of blood T cell repertoires in COVID-19. This CDR3 spans 15 amino acids. Germline-derived CDR1 and CDR2 are SGHNT and YYREEE (reference sequence). V was clipped by 0 bases and J by 8 bases, with 17 bases between them. Assay used: immunoSEQ multiplex PCR; TCRdb lists only in-frame clones, some missing. The repertoire holds 300,000 to 450,000 clones, with 85% as singletons. The source material was peripheral blood. This sequence was found in a woman under 30 with acute or convalescent COVID-19. The chain uses TRBV5-4 and TRBJ1-2, with a weak D call TRBD1 (5 bases). Here the CDR3 reads CASSLGGLNIEGYTF. Written as DNA, the CDR3 is TGTGCCAGCAGCTTGGGGGGACTGAATATCGAGGGCTACACCTTC.